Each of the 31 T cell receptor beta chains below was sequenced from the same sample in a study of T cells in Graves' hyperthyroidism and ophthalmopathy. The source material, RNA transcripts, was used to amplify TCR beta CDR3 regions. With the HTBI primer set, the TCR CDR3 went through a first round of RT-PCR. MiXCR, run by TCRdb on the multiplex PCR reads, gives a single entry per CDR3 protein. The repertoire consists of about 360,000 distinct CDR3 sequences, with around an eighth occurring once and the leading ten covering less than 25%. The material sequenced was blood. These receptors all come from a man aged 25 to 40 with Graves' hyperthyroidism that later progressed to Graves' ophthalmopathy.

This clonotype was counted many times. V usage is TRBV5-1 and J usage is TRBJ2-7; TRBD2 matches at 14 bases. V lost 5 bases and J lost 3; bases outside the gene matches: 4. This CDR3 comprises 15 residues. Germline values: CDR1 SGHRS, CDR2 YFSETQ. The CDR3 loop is CASRLGTSGGYEQYF. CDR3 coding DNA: TGCGCCAGCAGGCTGGGGACTAGCGGGGGCTACGAGCAGTACTTC.

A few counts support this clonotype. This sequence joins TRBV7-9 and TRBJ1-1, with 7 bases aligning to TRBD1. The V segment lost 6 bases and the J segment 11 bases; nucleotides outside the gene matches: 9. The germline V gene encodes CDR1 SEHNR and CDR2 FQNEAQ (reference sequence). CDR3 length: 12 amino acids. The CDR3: CASRSEQGRAFF. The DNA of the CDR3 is TGTGCCAGCAGATCCGAACAGGGGCGGGCTTTCTTT.

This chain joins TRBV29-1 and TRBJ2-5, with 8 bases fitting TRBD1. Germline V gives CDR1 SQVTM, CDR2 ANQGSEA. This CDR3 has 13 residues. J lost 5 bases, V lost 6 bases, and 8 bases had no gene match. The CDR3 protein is CSVRQGWGETQYF. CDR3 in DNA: TGCAGCGTCAGACAGGGGTGGGGGGAGACCCAGTACTTC.

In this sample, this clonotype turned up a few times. The CDR3 loop reads CASSKPVDSVTDTQYF. The DNA of the CDR3 is TGTGCCAGCAGCAAACCGGTGGACAGTGTAACAGATACGCAGTATTTT. The chain combines TRBV7-6 with TRBJ2-3; D perhaps matches TRBD1 (6 bases). V was shortened by 5 bases and J by 3 bases, with 18 bases between the two germline ends. From germline, CDR1 is SGHVS and CDR2 FNYEAQ. CDR3 length: 16 amino acids.

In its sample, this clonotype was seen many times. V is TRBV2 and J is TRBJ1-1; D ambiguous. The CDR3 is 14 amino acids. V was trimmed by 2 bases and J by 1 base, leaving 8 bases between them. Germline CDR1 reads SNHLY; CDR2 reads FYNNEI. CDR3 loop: CASSEWAANTEAFF. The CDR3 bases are TGTGCCAGCAGTGAATGGGCAGCGAACACTGAAGCTTTCTTT.

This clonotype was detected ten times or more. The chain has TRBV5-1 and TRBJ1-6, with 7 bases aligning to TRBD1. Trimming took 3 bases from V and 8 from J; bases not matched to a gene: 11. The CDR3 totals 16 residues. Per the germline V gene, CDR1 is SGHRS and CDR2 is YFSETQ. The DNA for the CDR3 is TGCGCCAGCAGCTCGGGACAGTTGAACGACTATTCACCCCTCCACTTT. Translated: CASSSGQLNDYSPLHF. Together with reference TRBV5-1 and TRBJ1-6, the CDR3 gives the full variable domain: KAGVTQTPRYLIKTRGQQVTLSCSPISGHRSVSWYQQTPGQGLQFLFEYFSETQRNKGNFPGRFSGRQFSNSRSEMNVSTLELGDSALYLCASSSGQLNDYSPLHFGNGTRLTVT.

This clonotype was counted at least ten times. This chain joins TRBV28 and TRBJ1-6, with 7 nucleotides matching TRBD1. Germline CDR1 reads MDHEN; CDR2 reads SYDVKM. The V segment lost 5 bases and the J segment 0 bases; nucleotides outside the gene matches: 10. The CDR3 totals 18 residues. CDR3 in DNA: TGTGCCAGCAGTCATGCTGGACAGGAAAGCTCCTATAATTCACCCCTCCACTTT. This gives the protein CASSHAGQESSYNSPLHF.

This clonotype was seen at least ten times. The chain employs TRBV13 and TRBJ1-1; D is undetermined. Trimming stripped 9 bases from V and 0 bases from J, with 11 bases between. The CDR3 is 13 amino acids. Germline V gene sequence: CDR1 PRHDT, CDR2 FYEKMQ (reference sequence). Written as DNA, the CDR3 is TGTGCCAGTTTTGGTGGTATGAACACTGAAGCTTTCTTT. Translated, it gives CASFGGMNTEAFF.

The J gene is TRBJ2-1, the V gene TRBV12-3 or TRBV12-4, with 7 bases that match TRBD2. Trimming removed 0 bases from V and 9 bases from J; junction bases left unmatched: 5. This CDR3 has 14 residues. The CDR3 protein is CASSLAGGSGEQFF. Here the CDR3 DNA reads TGTGCCAGCAGTTTAGCGGGGGGGTCAGGTGAGCAGTTCTTC.

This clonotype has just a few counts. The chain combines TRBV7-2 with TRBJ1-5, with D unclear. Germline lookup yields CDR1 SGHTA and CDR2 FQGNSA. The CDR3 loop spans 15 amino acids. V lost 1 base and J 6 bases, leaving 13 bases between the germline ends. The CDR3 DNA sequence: TGTGCCAGCAGCTTAGTAGGGATGGTAAGTCAGCCCCAGCATTTT. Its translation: CASSLVGMVSQPQHF. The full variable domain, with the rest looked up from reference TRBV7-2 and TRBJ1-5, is GAGVSQSPSNKVTEKGKDVELRCDPISGHTALYWYRQSLGQGLEFLIYFQGNSAPDKSGLPSDRFSAERTGGSVSTLTIQRTQQEDSAVYLCASSLVGMVSQPQHFGDGTRLSIL.

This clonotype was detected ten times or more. The CDR3 DNA sequence: TGTGCCAGCAGTTTATTCACCATGCCGGGACAGGGGGTAGGCTACGAGCAGTACTTC. Amino acids: CASSLFTMPGQGVGYEQYF. V and J are TRBV28 and TRBJ2-7; 11 bases agree with TRBD1. CDR3 size: 19 residues. The germline V gene has CDR1 MDHEN and CDR2 SYDVKM. V lost 1 base and J lost 3; bases outside the gene matches: 14.

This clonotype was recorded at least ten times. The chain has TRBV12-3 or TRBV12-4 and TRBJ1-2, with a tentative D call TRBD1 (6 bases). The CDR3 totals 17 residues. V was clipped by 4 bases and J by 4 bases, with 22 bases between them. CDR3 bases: TGTGCCAGCAGTTCCGAGGGGGGCAGCGCCCATTTCTATGGCTACACCTTC. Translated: CASSSEGGSAHFYGYTF.

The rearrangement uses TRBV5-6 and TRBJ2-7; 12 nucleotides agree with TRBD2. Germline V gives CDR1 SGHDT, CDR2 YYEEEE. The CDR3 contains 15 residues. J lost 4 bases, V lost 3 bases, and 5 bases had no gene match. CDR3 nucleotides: TGTGCCAGCAGCTACTTACTAGCGGGGGGTTACGAGCAGTACTTC. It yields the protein CASSYLLAGGYEQYF. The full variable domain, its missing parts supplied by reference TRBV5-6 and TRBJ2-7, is DAGVTQSPTHLIKTRGQQVTLRCSPKSGHDTVSWYQQALGQGPQFIFQYYEEEERQRGNFPDRFSGHQFPNYSSELNVNALLLGDSALYLCASSYLLAGGYEQYFGPGTRLTVT.

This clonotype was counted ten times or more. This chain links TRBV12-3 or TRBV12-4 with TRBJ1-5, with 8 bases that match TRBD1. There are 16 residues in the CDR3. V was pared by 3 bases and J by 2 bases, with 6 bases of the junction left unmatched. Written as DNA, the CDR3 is TGTGCCAGCAGTTTGGGACAGGCCGCCGGCAATCAGCCCCAGCATTTT. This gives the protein CASSLGQAAGNQPQHF.

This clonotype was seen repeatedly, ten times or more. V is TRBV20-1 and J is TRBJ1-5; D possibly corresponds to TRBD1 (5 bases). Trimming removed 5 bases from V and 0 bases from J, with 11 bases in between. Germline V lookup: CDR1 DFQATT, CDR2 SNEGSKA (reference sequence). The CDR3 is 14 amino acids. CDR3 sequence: CSAPRGNSNQPQHF. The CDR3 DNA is TGCAGTGCTCCTCGGGGGAATAGCAATCAGCCCCAGCATTTT.

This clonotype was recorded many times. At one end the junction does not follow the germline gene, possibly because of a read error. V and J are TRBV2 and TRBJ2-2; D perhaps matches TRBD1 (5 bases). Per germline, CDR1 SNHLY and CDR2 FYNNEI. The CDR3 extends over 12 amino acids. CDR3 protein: CASREGAGELFF. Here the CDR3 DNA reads TGTGCCAGCAGGGAAGGGGCCGGGGAGCTGTTTTTT.

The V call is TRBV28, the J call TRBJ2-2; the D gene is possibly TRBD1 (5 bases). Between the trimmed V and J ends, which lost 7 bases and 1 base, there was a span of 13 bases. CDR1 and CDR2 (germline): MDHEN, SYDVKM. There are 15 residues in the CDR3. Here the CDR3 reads CASTPSGWNTGELFF. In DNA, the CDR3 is TGTGCCAGCACCCCATCAGGGTGGAACACCGGGGAGCTGTTTTTT.

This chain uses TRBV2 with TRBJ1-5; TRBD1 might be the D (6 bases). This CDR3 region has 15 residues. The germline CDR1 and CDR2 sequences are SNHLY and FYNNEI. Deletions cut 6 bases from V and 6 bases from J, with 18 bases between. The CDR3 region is CASSTQGTKGQPQHF. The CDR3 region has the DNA TGTGCCAGCAGCACCCAGGGGACTAAAGGTCAGCCCCAGCATTTT.

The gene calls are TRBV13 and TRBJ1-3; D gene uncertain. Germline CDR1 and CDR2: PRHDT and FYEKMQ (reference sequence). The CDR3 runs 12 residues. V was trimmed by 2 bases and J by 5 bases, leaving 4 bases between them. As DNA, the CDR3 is TGTGCCAGCAGCTTAAAGCGAAACACCATATATTTT. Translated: CASSLKRNTIYF.

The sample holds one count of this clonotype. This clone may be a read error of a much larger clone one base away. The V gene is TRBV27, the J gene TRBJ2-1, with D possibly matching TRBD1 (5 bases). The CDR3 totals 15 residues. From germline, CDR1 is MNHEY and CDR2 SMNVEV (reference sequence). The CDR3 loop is CAGSLSFRAYNEQFF. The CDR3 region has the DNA TGTGCCGGCAGTTTATCGTTCAGGGCTTACAATGAGCAGTTCTTC.

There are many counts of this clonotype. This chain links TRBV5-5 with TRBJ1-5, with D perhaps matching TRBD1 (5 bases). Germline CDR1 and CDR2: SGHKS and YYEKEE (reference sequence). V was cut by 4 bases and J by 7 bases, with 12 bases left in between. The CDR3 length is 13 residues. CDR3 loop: CASSGGYRQPQHF. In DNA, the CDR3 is TGTGCCAGCAGCGGGGGGTACAGACAGCCCCAGCATTTT. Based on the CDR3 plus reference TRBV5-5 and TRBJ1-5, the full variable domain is DAGVTQSPTHLIKTRGQQVTLRCSPISGHKSVSWYQQVLGQGPQFIFQYYEKEERGRGNFPDRFSARQFPNYSSELNVNALLLGDSALYLCASSGGYRQPQHFGDGTRLSIL.

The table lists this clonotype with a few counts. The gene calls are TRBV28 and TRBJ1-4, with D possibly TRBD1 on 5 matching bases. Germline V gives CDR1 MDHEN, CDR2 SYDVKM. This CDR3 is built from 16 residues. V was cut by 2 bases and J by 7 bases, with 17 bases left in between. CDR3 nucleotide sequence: TGTGCCAGCAGTTTAAGATTATTGGGGGACGGTGAAAAACTGTTTTTT. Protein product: CASSLRLLGDGEKLFF.

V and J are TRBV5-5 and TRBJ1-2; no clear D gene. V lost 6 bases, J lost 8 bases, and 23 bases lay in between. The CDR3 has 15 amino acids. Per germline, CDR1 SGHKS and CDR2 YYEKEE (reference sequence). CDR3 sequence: CASTVFGYTRWGYTF. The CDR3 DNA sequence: TGTGCCAGCACGGTTTTTGGTTACACCCGGTGGGGCTACACCTTC.

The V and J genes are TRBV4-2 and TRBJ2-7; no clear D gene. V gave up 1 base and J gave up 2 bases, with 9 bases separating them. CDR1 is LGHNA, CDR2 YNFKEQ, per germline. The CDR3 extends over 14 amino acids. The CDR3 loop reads CASSQVEGPYEQYF. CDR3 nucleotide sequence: TGTGCCAGCAGCCAAGTGGAAGGACCCTACGAGCAGTACTTC.

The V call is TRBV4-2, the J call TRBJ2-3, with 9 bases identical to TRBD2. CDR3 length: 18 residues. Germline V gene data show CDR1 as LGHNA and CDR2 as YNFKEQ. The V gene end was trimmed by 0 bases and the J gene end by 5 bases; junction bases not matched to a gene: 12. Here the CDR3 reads CASSQEPQLAGYGDTQYF. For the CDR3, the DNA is TGTGCCAGCAGCCAAGAACCACAGCTAGCGGGGTATGGAGATACGCAGTATTTT.

CDR3 residues: CSATNALGGANVLTF. The CDR3 bases are TGCAGTGCTACCAATGCACTAGGGGGGGCCAACGTCCTGACTTTC. J is TRBJ2-6 and V is TRBV20-1; the D gene is possibly TRBD2 (5 bases). The CDR3 extends over 15 amino acids. V lost 4 bases and J 4 bases, leaving 14 bases between the germline ends. Germline CDR1 DFQATT, CDR2 SNEGSKA (reference sequence).

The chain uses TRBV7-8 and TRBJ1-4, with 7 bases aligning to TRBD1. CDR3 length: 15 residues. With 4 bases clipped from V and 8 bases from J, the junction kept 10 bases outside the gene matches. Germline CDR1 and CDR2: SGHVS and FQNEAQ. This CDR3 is CASSSTGRLNEKLFF. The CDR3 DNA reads TGTGCCAGCAGCTCGACAGGGCGGTTAAACGAAAAACTGTTTTTT.

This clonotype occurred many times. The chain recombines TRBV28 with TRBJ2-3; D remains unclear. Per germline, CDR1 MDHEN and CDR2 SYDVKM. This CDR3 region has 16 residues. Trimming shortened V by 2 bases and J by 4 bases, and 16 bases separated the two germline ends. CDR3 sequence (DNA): TGTGCCAGCAGTTTAGTCGCTTTAAAGGGTGCAGATACGCAGTATTTT. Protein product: CASSLVALKGADTQYF.

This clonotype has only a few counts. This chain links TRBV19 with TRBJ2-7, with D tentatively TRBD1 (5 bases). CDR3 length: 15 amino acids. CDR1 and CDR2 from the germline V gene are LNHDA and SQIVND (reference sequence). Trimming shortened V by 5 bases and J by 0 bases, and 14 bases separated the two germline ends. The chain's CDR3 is CASSSADTASYEQYF. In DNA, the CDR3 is TGTGCCAGTAGTTCCGCGGACACAGCCTCCTACGAGCAGTACTTC.

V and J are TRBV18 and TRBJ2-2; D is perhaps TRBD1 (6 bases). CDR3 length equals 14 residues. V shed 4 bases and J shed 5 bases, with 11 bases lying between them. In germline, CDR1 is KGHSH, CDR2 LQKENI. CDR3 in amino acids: CASSLRGETGELFF. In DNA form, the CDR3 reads TGTGCCAGCTCACTCAGGGGTGAGACCGGGGAGCTGTTTTTT.

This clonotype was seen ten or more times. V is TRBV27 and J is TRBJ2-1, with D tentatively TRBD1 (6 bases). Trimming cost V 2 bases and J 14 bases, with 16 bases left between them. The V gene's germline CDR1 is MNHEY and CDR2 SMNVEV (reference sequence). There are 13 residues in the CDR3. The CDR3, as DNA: TGTGCCAGCAGTTTAGTCCGCGCAGGGGCGGAGTTCTTC. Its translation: CASSLVRAGAEFF.